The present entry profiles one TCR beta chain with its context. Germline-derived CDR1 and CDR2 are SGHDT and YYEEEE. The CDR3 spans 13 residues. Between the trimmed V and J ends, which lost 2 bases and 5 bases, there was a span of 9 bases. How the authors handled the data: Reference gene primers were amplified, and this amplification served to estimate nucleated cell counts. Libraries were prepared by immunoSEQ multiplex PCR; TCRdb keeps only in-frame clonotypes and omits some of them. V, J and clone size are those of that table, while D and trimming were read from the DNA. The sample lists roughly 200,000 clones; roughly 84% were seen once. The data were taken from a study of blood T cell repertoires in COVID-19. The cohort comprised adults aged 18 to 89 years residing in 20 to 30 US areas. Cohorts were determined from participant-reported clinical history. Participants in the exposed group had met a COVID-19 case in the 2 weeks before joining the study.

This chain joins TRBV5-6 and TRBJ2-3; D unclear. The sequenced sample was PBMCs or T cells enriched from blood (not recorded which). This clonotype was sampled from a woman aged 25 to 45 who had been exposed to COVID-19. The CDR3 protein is CASSFIVLDTQYF. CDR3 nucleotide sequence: TGTGCCAGCAGCTTTATAGTCTTAGATACGCAGTATTTT.